The 22 T cell receptor beta chains below come from one sample, sequenced in a study of T cells in Graves' hyperthyroidism and ophthalmopathy. The TCR beta CDR3 regions underwent amplification using RNA transcripts as the source. When the TCR CDR3 underwent first-round RT-PCR, the HTBI primer set was used. One entry per CDR3 protein, called by TCRdb with MiXCR from the multiplex PCR reads. In the table there are a few hundred thousand distinct CDR3 sequences, about 15% of which are singletons. Source material: blood. These TCRs come from a woman under 30 with Graves' hyperthyroidism that later progressed to Graves' ophthalmopathy.

This clonotype was recorded at least ten times. The chain recombines TRBV29-1 with TRBJ2-7, with D perhaps matching TRBD1 (6 bases). Trimming removed 4 bases at V and 0 bases at J, with 16 bases between. The V gene's germline CDR1 is SQVTM and CDR2 ANQGSEA. There are 15 residues in the CDR3. In DNA, the CDR3 is TGCAGCGTTGCCGGAACAGGGCTGGGCTCCTACGAGCAGTACTTC. It specifies CSVAGTGLGSYEQYF.

This clonotype occurred a few times. The chain links TRBV9 to TRBJ2-7; D uncertain. This CDR3 is built from 15 residues. Per the germline V gene, CDR1 is SGDLS and CDR2 is YYNGEE. Trimming took 0 bases from V and 3 from J, leaving 13 bases between them. CDR3 amino acids: CASSVEPSLIYEQYF. The CDR3 DNA reads TGTGCCAGCAGCGTAGAACCATCATTAATCTACGAGCAGTACTTC. Using reference TRBV9 and TRBJ2-7 for the parts outside the CDR3, the full variable domain is DSGVTQTPKHLITATGQRVTLRCSPRSGDLSVYWYQQSLDQGLQFLIQYYNGEERAKGNILERFSAQQFPDLHSELNLSSLELGDSALYFCASSVEPSLIYEQYFGPGTRLTVT.

This clonotype was counted a few times. V gene TRBV20-1 combines with J gene TRBJ2-1; the D is unclear. With 6 bases removed from V and 0 bases from J, the gap between germline ends came to 21 bases. Germline V CDR1 and CDR2: DFQATT, SNEGSKA (reference sequence). The CDR3 extends over 17 amino acids. The CDR3 DNA is TGCAGTGCCCGTTGGGCCCCTGGCGAGAGCTCCTACAATGAGCAGTTCTTC. Amino acid sequence: CSARWAPGESSYNEQFF.

This clonotype occurred a few times. This chain links TRBV19 with TRBJ1-2; 7 bases align to TRBD1. The CDR3 has 13 amino acids. The V gene's germline CDR1 is LNHDA and CDR2 SQIVND (reference sequence). Unmatched junction bases numbered 5, after V lost 9 bases and J lost 1 base. The CDR3, as DNA: TGTGCCAGCCGGGACAGCATTAACTATGGCTACACCTTC. Protein sequence: CASRDSINYGYTF.

Comment on this clonotype: A single base separates this from a much larger clone, so it may be a read error. This sequence joins TRBV13 and TRBJ2-7; 15 bases align to TRBD2. Germline CDR1 PRHDT, CDR2 FYEKMQ (reference sequence). The CDR3 spans 17 residues. The CDR3 bases are TGTGCCAGCAGCTTAGCGGGACTAGCGGGAGGTTCCTACGAGCAGCACTTC. It encodes CASSLAGLAGGSYEQHF.

This clonotype has at least ten counts. V gene TRBV2 combines with J gene TRBJ2-1; D possibly corresponds to TRBD2 (6 bases). This CDR3 comprises 11 residues. Trimming pared 9 bases from V and 10 bases from J, leaving 13 bases between. In germline, CDR1 is SNHLY, CDR2 FYNNEI. CDR3 sequence: CASLEAGEQFF. CDR3 nucleotide sequence: TGTGCCAGTTTGGAGGCGGGGGAGCAGTTCTTC. The full variable domain, with the rest looked up from reference TRBV2 and TRBJ2-1, is EPEVTQTPSHQVTQMGQEVILRCVPISNHLYFYWYRQILGQKVEFLVSFYNNEISEKSEIFDDQFSVERPDGSNFTLKIRSTKLEDSAMYFCASLEAGEQFFGPGTRLTVL.

This clonotype was detected a few times. The chain carries TRBV18 and TRBJ2-7; D is unresolved. The germline V gene encodes CDR1 KGHSH and CDR2 LQKENI. This CDR3 comprises 13 residues. Trimming stripped 3 bases from V and 4 bases from J, with 10 bases between. This CDR3 is CASSPPNPYEQYF. The DNA for the CDR3 is TGTGCCAGCTCACCCCCCAATCCGTACGAGCAGTACTTC.

The sample holds a few counts of this clonotype. This chain links TRBV6-2 or TRBV6-3 with TRBJ2-5, with D possibly TRBD1 on 6 matching bases. Germline V gives CDR1 MNHEY, CDR2 SVGEGT. The CDR3 length is 13 residues. V was trimmed by 6 bases and J by 1 base, leaving 9 bases between them. CDR3 DNA: TGTGCCAGCAGCCGGACAGTCCAAGAGACCCAGTACTTC. Translation: CASSRTVQETQYF.

This clonotype was counted at least ten times. DNA for the CDR3: TGTGCCAGCTCACTTGGGACTGCGAACACTGAAGCTTTCTTT. It is translated as CASSLGTANTEAFF. The genes are TRBV18 and TRBJ1-1; a possible D gene is TRBD1 (5 bases). Per germline, CDR1 KGHSH and CDR2 LQKENI. This CDR3 is built from 14 residues. V was clipped by 4 bases and J by 1 base, with 10 bases between them.

This chain uses TRBV7-8 with TRBJ1-4; weak D call: TRBD1 (6 bases). This CDR3 is built from 15 residues. Looked up from germline, CDR1 is SGHVS and CDR2 is FQNEAQ. The V gene lost 4 bases and the J gene lost 6 bases, with 15 bases spanning the gap. The CDR3, as DNA: TGTGCCAGCAGCTCCATGGGGGCTCACCATGAAAAACTGTTTTTT. Protein sequence: CASSSMGAHHEKLFF.

This clonotype has only a few counts. The rearrangement links TRBV5-4 to TRBJ1-2, with 8 positions matching TRBD1. The length of the CDR3 is 16 residues. Germline lookup yields CDR1 SGHNT and CDR2 YYREEE (reference sequence). Trimming removed 5 bases from V and 1 base from J; junction bases left unmatched: 10. The CDR3 sequence: CASSSGTGRFNYGYTF. Here the CDR3 DNA reads TGTGCCAGCAGTTCTGGGACAGGACGCTTTAACTATGGCTACACCTTC.

This clonotype was observed many times. This rearrangement joins TRBV28 to TRBJ1-3; maybe TRBD1 (5 bases). Germline assignment: CDR1 MDHEN and CDR2 SYDVKM. This CDR3 comprises 16 residues. V dropped 3 bases and J dropped 5 bases, with 17 bases sitting between them. DNA for the CDR3: TGTGCCAGCAGTTTTCACCCGCCCAGGGAGCGAAACACCATATATTTT. Its translation is CASSFHPPRERNTIYF.

The sample holds many counts of this clonotype. This chain uses TRBV6-1 with TRBJ2-7, with 11 bases identical to TRBD2. This CDR3 has 17 residues. Germline lookup yields CDR1 MNHNS and CDR2 SASEGT. Trimming took 3 bases from V and 2 from J; bases not matched to a gene: 9. The CDR3 DNA sequence: TGTGCCAGCAGTGAGTCCGGGCTAGCGGGAGGACCCTACGAGCAGTACTTC. Protein: CASSESGLAGGPYEQYF.

The chain links TRBV5-1 to TRBJ2-7, with no clear D. V was trimmed by 0 bases and J by 6 bases, leaving 13 bases between them. The CDR3 sequence is 14 residues long. Germline V CDR1 and CDR2: SGHRS, YFSETQ. The CDR3: CASSLAPGSGEQYF. DNA of the CDR3: TGCGCCAGCAGCTTGGCCCCCGGTTCTGGCGAGCAGTACTTC.

Ten or more counts support this clonotype. V usage is TRBV5-6 and J usage is TRBJ2-3; D possibly corresponds to TRBD1 (5 bases). The CDR3 extends over 17 amino acids. From germline, CDR1 is SGHDT and CDR2 YYEEEE. Trimming stripped 0 bases from V and 4 bases from J, with 18 bases between. As DNA, the CDR3 is TGTGCCAGCAGCTTGGAAGCCCCAGCAGGGAAAGCAGATACGCAGTATTTT. It translates to CASSLEAPAGKADTQYF.

Notes on this clonotype: A much larger clone is a single base away; this may be a read error. The J gene is TRBJ1-5, the V gene TRBV5-6, with no clear D. Germline V gene lookup returns CDR1 SGHDT and CDR2 YYEEEE. The CDR3 covers 14 residues. The CDR3 DNA is TGTGCCAGCAGCATCGGACTGAGCAATCAGCCCCAGCGTTTT. Translating it yields CASSIGLSNQPQRF.

This clonotype came up many times. The chain couples TRBV3-1 to TRBJ2-2; no firm D call. CDR1 and CDR2 from the germline V gene are LGHDT and YNNKEL (reference sequence). Trimming pared 4 bases from V and 4 bases from J, leaving 7 bases between. The CDR3 length is 13 residues. The CDR3 is CASSPVFTGELFF. The DNA for the CDR3 is TGTGCCAGCAGCCCCGTTTTCACCGGGGAGCTGTTTTTT.

This clonotype was counted at least ten times. J is TRBJ1-1 and V is TRBV2; D is uncertain. Germline assignment: CDR1 SNHLY and CDR2 FYNNEI. The V end lost 7 bases, the J end lost 0 bases, and 9 bases lay between the germline ends. CDR3 size: 13 residues. CDR3 region: CASTLDMNTEAFF. CDR3 coding DNA: TGTGCCAGCACCTTAGACATGAACACTGAAGCTTTCTTT.

This clonotype was counted many times. The V gene is TRBV11-2, the J gene TRBJ2-1, with 13 bases matching TRBD2. The germline V gene has CDR1 SGHAT and CDR2 FQNNGV. The CDR3 sequence is 17 residues long. V dropped 2 bases and J dropped 9; count of bases not matched to a gene: 10. CDR3 nucleotide sequence: TGTGCCAGCAGCTTATTCTCACTAGCGGGAGGGTGGAGTGAGCAGTTCTTC. Residues: CASSLFSLAGGWSEQFF.

The V gene is TRBV5-1, the J gene TRBJ2-5; 9 nucleotides agree with TRBD2. Trimming took 1 base from V and 2 from J; bases not matched to a gene: 9. The CDR3 has 17 residues. Germline CDR1 is SGHRS and CDR2 is YFSETQ. CDR3: CASSLFSPSGTQETQYF. DNA of the CDR3: TGCGCCAGCAGCTTGTTTAGCCCTAGCGGGACGCAAGAGACCCAGTACTTC.

The rearrangement joins TRBV4-2 to TRBJ1-3, with 8 bases aligning to TRBD1. CDR3 length equals 16 residues. Germline assignment: CDR1 LGHNA and CDR2 YNFKEQ. Losses at the gene ends were 0 bases for V and 6 bases for J; bases not matched to a gene: 7. This CDR3 reads CASSQDGDRGANTIYF. In DNA form, the CDR3 reads TGTGCCAGCAGCCAAGATGGCGACAGGGGAGCAAACACCATATATTTT.

The rearrangement uses TRBV15 and TRBJ2-1, with 9 nucleotides matching TRBD2. This CDR3 comprises 16 residues. V was clipped by 1 base and J by 2 bases; unmatched bases: 3. Germline CDR1 and CDR2: LNHNV and YYDKDF (reference sequence). CDR3 sequence reads: CATSRVRGRAYNEQFF. CDR3 sequence (DNA): TGTGCCACCAGCAGAGTTCGCGGGAGGGCCTACAATGAGCAGTTCTTC. Full variable domain (remainder filled in from reference TRBV15 and TRBJ2-1): DAMVIQNPRYQVTQFGKPVTLSCSQTLNHNVMYWYQQKSSQAPKLLFHYYDKDFNNEADTPDNFQSRRPNTSFCFLDIRSPGLGDTAMYLCATSRVRGRAYNEQFFGPGTRLTVL.